This T cell receptor beta chain was found in a study of memory B cells and T cells in multiple sclerosis. Findings and limits, study-wide: Compartments had unequal clone-set sizes, affecting shared clonotype counts.

CFSE-dim autoproliferating and CFSE-high non-proliferating T cells from unstimulated culture were sequenced separately. Replicate wells were pooled after less than eight days of stimulus-free culture of about 47 million CFSE-labeled PBMCs. The PBMCs received approximately 0.5 uM CFSE and serum-free culture with no added stimuli. Clones were sequenced by immunoSEQ multiplex PCR, and TCRdb holds only the in-frame ones, with some missing. This repertoire shows approximately 30,000 clones, 86% found once; its top ten account for less than 3%. As for this clone: Its antigen is unknown.

The receptor's source is a human donor with multiple sclerosis. Input material: PBMCs from blood kept in culture.

CDR3 region: CASSWLGGLLSGANVLTF. The CDR3 nucleotides read TGTGCCAGCAGCTGGCTTGGGGGCCTTCTCTCTGGGGCCAACGTCCTGACTTTC. The chain couples TRBV7-9 to TRBJ2-6; weak D call: TRBD1 (6 bases). Trimming shortened V by 4 bases and J by 0 bases, and 16 bases separated the two germline ends. This CDR3 contains 18 residues. The germline V gene encodes CDR1 SEHNR and CDR2 FQNEAQ (reference sequence).